This entry lists 29 T cell receptor beta chains sequenced from one sample in a study of T cell responses to AZD1222 COVID-19 vaccine. TCRdb's copy holds only in-frame clones and misses some; the assay was immunoSEQ multiplex PCR. Counted here are around 88,000 clones, 86% occurring once; the ten biggest clones make up around 6.7%. Sequencing was performed on peripheral blood, taken on day 0 of AZD1222 vaccination. These receptors all come from an adult in good health.

The chain links TRBV6-5 to TRBJ2-2; TRBD2 might be the D (5 bases). Germline CDR1 is MNHEY and CDR2 is SVGAGI. The CDR3 totals 15 residues. The germline V and J ends were trimmed by 5 bases and 4 bases, with 14 bases remaining between them. The chain's CDR3 is CASSPTGGGTGELFF. For the CDR3, the DNA is TGTGCCAGCAGTCCCACCGGAGGTGGCACCGGGGAGCTGTTTTTT.

This chain connects TRBV29-1 to TRBJ2-3; 9 bases match TRBD2. The V segment lost 3 bases and the J segment 2 bases; nucleotides outside the gene matches: 6. The CDR3 contains 15 residues. Per the germline V gene, CDR1 is SQVTM and CDR2 is ANQGSEA. CDR3 sequence (DNA): TGCAGCGTTGAGGGCGCTAGCGGGATCACAGATACGCAGTATTTT. Protein: CSVEGASGITDTQYF.

To note about this clone: Other DNA sequences in the sample encode the same CDR3. The V and J genes are TRBV24-1 and TRBJ2-5; D gene uncertain. V was clipped by 2 bases and J by 0 bases, with 9 bases between them. Germline assignment: CDR1 KGHDR and CDR2 SFDVKD. The CDR3 length is 15 residues. Here the CDR3 DNA reads TGTGCCACCAGTGATTCCAGGCGGAACCAAGAGACCCAGTACTTC. Encoded protein: CATSDSRRNQETQYF.

This sequence joins TRBV30 and TRBJ2-7; a weak D match, TRBD2 (5 bases). The germline CDR1 and CDR2 sequences are GTSNPN and SVGIG (reference sequence). V gave up 0 bases and J gave up 2 bases, with 11 bases separating them. This CDR3 is built from 14 residues. This chain's CDR3 is CAWSVRDTPYEQYF. CDR3 in DNA: TGTGCCTGGAGTGTCCGGGATACACCCTACGAGCAGTACTTC.

In DNA, the CDR3 is TGCGCCAGCAGCCCCGGACAGAACACCTACGAGCAGTACTTC. Its protein is CASSPGQNTYEQYF. The genes are TRBV5-1 and TRBJ2-7, with D possibly being TRBD1 (6 bases). This CDR3 has 14 amino acids. Trimming took 4 bases from V and 2 from J, leaving 13 bases between them. Germline CDR1 reads SGHRS; CDR2 reads YFSETQ.

This chain uses TRBV7-3 with TRBJ2-1; possible D gene TRBD1, 5 bases. The V and J ends lost 2 bases and 8 bases respectively, with 10 bases between them. This CDR3 comprises 13 residues. Per germline, CDR1 SGHTA and CDR2 FQGTGA. The CDR3 here is CASSLDPGYEQFF. The DNA of the CDR3 is TGTGCCAGCAGCTTAGATCCAGGGTATGAGCAGTTCTTC.

This chain joins TRBV27 and TRBJ1-2; no definite D call. Trimming shortened V by 2 bases and J by 1 base, and 5 bases separated the two germline ends. Looked up from germline, CDR1 is MNHEY and CDR2 is SMNVEV (reference sequence). This CDR3 region has 13 residues. In DNA form, the CDR3 reads TGTGCCAGCAGTTTAACAGTTAACTATGGCTACACCTTC. It translates to CASSLTVNYGYTF.

The chain combines TRBV7-9 with TRBJ1-6, with D unresolved. The V and J ends lost 4 bases and 8 bases respectively, with 12 bases between them. CDR1 is SEHNR, CDR2 FQNEAQ, per germline (reference sequence). The CDR3 loop spans 14 amino acids. This CDR3 reads CASSYDRIDSPLHF. The CDR3 DNA follows: TGTGCCAGCAGCTATGATCGGATTGATTCACCCCTCCACTTT.

This chain connects TRBV19 to TRBJ2-7, with TRBD2 identical over 12 bases. With V trimmed by 4 bases and J by 2 bases, 6 bases remained unmatched. The CDR3 spans 16 residues. Looked up from germline, CDR1 is LNHDA and CDR2 is SQIVND (reference sequence). CDR3 loop: CASSRGTSGLPYEQYF. In DNA form, the CDR3 reads TGTGCCAGTAGTAGGGGGACTAGCGGGTTACCCTACGAGCAGTACTTC.

This clone was seen a single time. V is TRBV19 and J is TRBJ2-2; the match to TRBD1 covers 9 bases. This CDR3 is built from 15 residues. Germline values: CDR1 LNHDA, CDR2 SQIVND (reference sequence). Losses at the gene ends were 7 bases for V and 3 bases for J; bases not matched to a gene: 6. CDR3 in amino acids: CASTPGQGYTGELFF. The CDR3, as DNA: TGTGCCAGTACCCCGGGACAGGGTTACACCGGGGAGCTGTTTTTT.

The chain has TRBV19 and TRBJ1-1; no reliable D call. The CDR3 has 15 residues. V gave up 3 bases and J gave up 2 bases, with 13 bases separating them. Germline V gene sequence: CDR1 LNHDA, CDR2 SQIVND (reference sequence). The CDR3 is CASSIRSSDNTEAFF. The CDR3, as DNA: TGTGCCAGTAGTATTAGGAGCTCTGATAACACTGAAGCTTTCTTT.

Of note for this clone: One end of the junction does not line up with germline, which may come from a read error. The chain recombines TRBV7-7 with TRBJ1-1; 9 nucleotides line up with TRBD1. The CDR3 covers 14 residues. Germline CDR1 SSHAT, CDR2 FNYEAQ (reference sequence). This CDR3 reads CASSWDRANTEAFF. The CDR3 DNA is TGTGCTAGCAGCTGGGACAGGGCAAACACTGAAGCTTTCTTT.

The chain couples TRBV5-1 to TRBJ2-3; D unresolved. The germline V gene has CDR1 SGHRS and CDR2 YFSETQ. V was trimmed by 0 bases and J by 0 bases, leaving 5 bases between them. This CDR3 contains 14 residues. This CDR3 reads CASSLGASTDTQYF. Here the CDR3 DNA reads TGCGCCAGCAGCTTGGGAGCTAGCACAGATACGCAGTATTTT. Together with reference TRBV5-1 and TRBJ2-3, the CDR3 gives the full variable domain: KAGVTQTPRYLIKTRGQQVTLSCSPISGHRSVSWYQQTPGQGLQFLFEYFSETQRNKGNFPGRFSGRQFSNSRSEMNVSTLELGDSALYLCASSLGASTDTQYFGPGTRLTVL.

This chain connects TRBV9 to TRBJ2-1; 9 bases are shared with TRBD1. With 3 bases clipped from V and 3 bases from J, the junction kept 4 bases outside the gene matches. Germline V gene lookup returns CDR1 SGDLS and CDR2 YYNGEE. The CDR3 consists of 15 residues. The CDR3 DNA reads as TGTGCCAGCAGCGCGACAGGGGGTGGCTACAATGAGCAGTTCTTC. Its protein product is CASSATGGGYNEQFF.

The V gene is TRBV7-9, the J gene TRBJ2-7, with D possibly being TRBD1 (6 bases). V lost 4 bases and J lost 3, with 13 bases in between. CDR3 length equals 14 residues. Germline CDR1 and CDR2: SEHNR and FQNEAQ (reference sequence). CDR3 coding DNA: TGTGCCAGCAGCTCGTCCCTGACAGGCTACGAGCAGTACTTC. This sequence encodes CASSSSLTGYEQYF.

The chain employs TRBV6-2 or TRBV6-3 and TRBJ1-5, with D hard to call. CDR1 is MNHEY, CDR2 SVGEGT, per germline. CDR3 length: 12 residues. Deletions cut 0 bases from V and 6 bases from J, with 3 bases between. CDR3 nucleotide sequence: TGTGCCAGCAGTTACTCATTTCAGCCCCAGCATTTT. It codes for CASSYSFQPQHF.

The rearrangement links TRBV10-1 to TRBJ2-5, with 8 bases matching TRBD2. Trimming at V came to 4 bases and at J to 0 bases, leaving 4 bases not matched to a gene. Germline V CDR1 and CDR2: WNHNN, SYGVQD (reference sequence). The CDR3 contains 15 residues. The CDR3 DNA follows: TGCGCCAGCAGTGTTTTAGCGGGACACCAAGAGACCCAGTACTTC. This gives the protein CASSVLAGHQETQYF.

The V and J genes are TRBV28 and TRBJ1-2; D possibly corresponds to TRBD1 (5 bases). The CDR3 runs to 18 residues. Trimming took off 6 bases at V and 5 bases at J, with 28 bases between the two ends. Germline assignment: CDR1 MDHEN and CDR2 SYDVKM. CDR3 DNA sequence: TGTGCCAGCAGCCCCCTGGGGCAGGGCGGACTAACTAGGTATGGCTACACCTTC. It yields the protein CASSPLGQGGLTRYGYTF.

The V and J genes are TRBV10-3 and TRBJ1-4, with D perhaps matching TRBD1 (6 bases). V was pared by 5 bases and J by 4 bases, with 14 bases between. This CDR3 has 15 residues. Germline V gene sequence: CDR1 ENHRY, CDR2 SYGVKD. The chain's CDR3 is CAISRTGTYNEKLFF. The CDR3 DNA is TGTGCCATCAGTCGAACAGGGACCTATAATGAAAAACTGTTTTTT.

V is TRBV9 and J is TRBJ2-7; weak D call: TRBD2 (5 bases). The CDR3 length is 15 residues. The V gene lost 4 bases and the J gene lost 0 bases, with 14 bases spanning the gap. The germline V gene has CDR1 SGDLS and CDR2 YYNGEE. In DNA form, the CDR3 reads TGTGCCAGCAGCCTTTTCGGGGAAAGCTCCTACGAGCAGTACTTC. Translated: CASSLFGESSYEQYF.

The V and J genes are TRBV6-5 and TRBJ2-7, with TRBD1 identical over 11 bases. This CDR3 has 15 residues. Germline V lookup: CDR1 MNHEY, CDR2 SVGAGI. V lost 0 bases to trimming and J lost 4 bases; unmatched junction nucleotides: 2. The CDR3 region is CASSYSDRGPYEQYF. CDR3 nucleotides: TGTGCCAGCAGTTACTCGGACAGGGGGCCGTACGAGCAGTACTTC.

V gene TRBV5-1 combines with J gene TRBJ1-2; 8 nucleotides match TRBD1. The V and J ends lost 1 base and 0 bases, in that order; junction bases with no gene match: 5. The length of the CDR3 is 16 residues. Per the germline V gene, CDR1 is SGHRS and CDR2 is YFSETQ. The CDR3 bases are TGCGCCAGCAGCTTGATGACAGGGGATTCTAACTATGGCTACACCTTC. It encodes CASSLMTGDSNYGYTF.

The V gene is TRBV28, the J gene TRBJ1-1; no clear D gene. Deletions cut 8 bases from V and 1 base from J, with 5 bases between. Looked up from germline, CDR1 is MDHEN and CDR2 is SYDVKM. The length of the CDR3 is 11 residues. The CDR3 is CASLGNTEAFF. The CDR3 DNA follows: TGTGCCAGCTTAGGGAACACTGAAGCTTTCTTT.

This rearrangement joins TRBV3-1 (or the pseudogene TRBV3-2) to TRBJ2-6; no firm D call. The V and J ends lost 5 bases and 2 bases respectively, with 7 bases between them. The CDR3 length is 14 residues. Germline lookup yields CDR1 LGHDT and CDR2 YNNKEL (reference sequence). The CDR3 here is CASSGVPGANVLTF. The CDR3 DNA follows: TGTGCCAGCAGCGGGGTTCCTGGGGCCAACGTCCTGACTTTC.

J is TRBJ1-2 and V is TRBV19; TRBD1 matches at 10 bases. With V trimmed by 5 bases and J by 2 bases, 5 bases remained unmatched. CDR1 and CDR2 (germline): LNHDA, SQIVND (reference sequence). The CDR3 totals 15 residues. CDR3 loop: CASSPATGGNYGYTF. In DNA form, the CDR3 reads TGTGCCAGTAGTCCCGCGACAGGGGGCAACTATGGCTACACCTTC.

The J gene is TRBJ2-7, the V gene TRBV10-1; D may be TRBD2 (6 bases). V was shortened by 6 bases and J by 2 bases, with 23 bases between the two germline ends. This CDR3 has 17 amino acids. CDR1 is WNHNN and CDR2 is SYGVQD in the germline V gene (reference sequence). The CDR3 DNA follows: TGCGCCAGCAGCCCAAAGGAGGCCTGGGACTTCCCCTACGAGCAGTACTTC. Encoded protein: CASSPKEAWDFPYEQYF.

This clone was seen only a few times. The chain joins TRBV7-2 to TRBJ1-2; D is possibly TRBD1 (5 bases). Germline values: CDR1 SGHTA, CDR2 FQGNSA. The germline V and J ends were trimmed by 5 bases and 7 bases, with 14 bases remaining between them. CDR3 length equals 13 residues. The CDR3 spells CASSPGTGSGYTF. The CDR3 bases are TGTGCCAGCAGCCCCGGGACCGGCTCTGGCTACACCTTC.

The genes are TRBV5-6 and TRBJ1-6; D unresolved. Trimming left V 0 bases short and J 9 bases short, with 4 bases between. In germline, CDR1 is SGHDT, CDR2 YYEEEE. The CDR3 has 12 residues. CDR3 amino acids: CASSLGVSPLHF. The CDR3 DNA follows: TGTGCCAGCAGCTTGGGAGTTTCACCCCTCCACTTT.

The gene calls are TRBV6-5 and TRBJ1-2; D is unclear. Trimming cost V 4 bases and J 0 bases, with 9 bases left between them. CDR3 length equals 14 residues. Per the germline V gene, CDR1 is MNHEY and CDR2 is SVGAGI. CDR3 region: CASSFLTTNYGYTF. The DNA for the CDR3 is TGTGCCAGCAGTTTTTTGACTACTAACTATGGCTACACCTTC.